Each of the 26 T cell receptor beta chains below was sequenced from the same sample in a study of blood T cell repertoires in COVID-19. Produced via immunoSEQ multiplex PCR; TCRdb's table is partial and in-frame only. The table includes 70,000 to 85,000 clones, 70% to 90% detected once. Sequencing used peripheral blood. Every receptor here comes from an older man with active or convalescent COVID-19.

CDR3 region: CASSSQGIRSGANVLTF. Here the CDR3 DNA reads TGTGCCAGCAGCTCACAGGGTATACGATCTGGGGCCAACGTCCTGACTTTC. The chain combines TRBV7-3 with TRBJ2-6; a possible D gene is TRBD1 (6 bases). The CDR3 has 17 residues. Trimming removed 4 bases from V and 1 base from J, with 14 bases in between. Germline V gives CDR1 SGHTA, CDR2 FQGTGA. The full variable domain, completed using reference TRBV7-3 and TRBJ2-6, is GAGVSQTPSNKVTEKGKYVELRCDPISGHTALYWYRQSLGQGPEFLIYFQGTGAADDSGLPNDRFFAVRPEGSVSTLKIQRTERGDSAVYLCASSSQGIRSGANVLTFGAGSRLTVL.

CDR3 sequence (DNA): TGTGCCAGCAGCCAATTACAGGGACCCCACGAGCAGTACTTC. Translating gives CASSQLQGPHEQYF. The V gene is TRBV3-1 (or the pseudogene TRBV3-2), the J gene TRBJ2-7; possible D gene TRBD1, 6 bases. V lost 2 bases to trimming and J lost 5 bases, with 13 bases between them. The CDR3 contains 14 residues. CDR1 is LGHDT, CDR2 YNNKEL, per germline (reference sequence).

In DNA form, the CDR3 reads TGTGCCAGCACCTTCTTCGGACAGGGGGCTGGTCAGCCCCAGCATTTT. Its translation: CASTFFGQGAGQPQHF. The chain joins TRBV28 to TRBJ1-5; 11 positions agree with TRBD1. The junction had 11 bases not matched to a gene; V was cut back by 7 bases and J by 6 bases. The CDR3 contains 16 residues. CDR1 and CDR2 from the germline V gene are MDHEN and SYDVKM.

This chain connects TRBV7-7 to TRBJ2-5; 11 nucleotides align to TRBD1. In germline, CDR1 is SSHAT, CDR2 FNYEAQ (reference sequence). After removal of 5 bases from V and 9 bases from J, the junction contained 8 bases not matched to a gene. The CDR3 loop spans 14 amino acids. Here the CDR3 reads CASSPGQGALAQYF. CDR3 nucleotides: TGTGCCAGCAGCCCTGGACAGGGGGCCTTGGCCCAGTACTTC.

The chain uses TRBV6-5 and TRBJ1-5, with 7 bases fitting TRBD1. The germline CDR1 and CDR2 sequences are MNHEY and SVGAGI. The CDR3 has 14 residues. V shed 8 bases, J shed 2 bases, and the junction held 6 bases outside the gene matches. The DNA for the CDR3 is TGTGCCAGCTCCGGGACAGTCGGCAATCAGCCCCAGCATTTT. Its translation is CASSGTVGNQPQHF.

The chain's CDR3 is CASSTGTGRKSDTQYF. CDR3 nucleotide sequence: TGTGCCAGTAGTACGGGGACAGGGAGAAAGTCGGATACGCAGTATTTT. V is TRBV19 and J is TRBJ2-3, with TRBD1 identical over 9 bases. The length of the CDR3 is 16 residues. V trimming: 4 bases; J trimming: 6 bases; junction bases outside the gene matches: 11. Germline loops: CDR1 LNHDA, CDR2 SQIVND (reference sequence).

V and J are TRBV7-8 and TRBJ2-7; 7 bases fit TRBD1. The ends lost 2 bases at V and 6 bases at J; junction bases unmatched: 13. This CDR3 region has 16 residues. The germline gives CDR1 SGHVS, CDR2 FQNEAQ. CDR3 region: CASSLKRQGEGREQYF. The DNA for the CDR3 is TGTGCCAGCAGCTTAAAGAGACAGGGCGAAGGGCGCGAGCAGTACTTC.

The V and J genes are TRBV28 and TRBJ2-1; D is unresolved. The V end lost 5 bases, the J end lost 4 bases, and 3 bases lay between the germline ends. Germline CDR1 is MDHEN and CDR2 is SYDVKM. This CDR3 is 11 amino acids long. The CDR3 bases are TGTGCCAGCAGTCTATACAATGAGCAGTTCTTC. This encodes CASSLYNEQFF.

J is TRBJ1-1 and V is TRBV7-6; D uncertain. This CDR3 spans 13 amino acids. Germline V CDR1 and CDR2: SGHVS, FNYEAQ. Trimming took 3 bases from V and 1 from J, leaving 6 bases between them. CDR3 nucleotide sequence: TGTGCCAGCAGCTTTCGGGAGAACACTGAAGCTTTCTTT. Translation: CASSFRENTEAFF.

This chain uses TRBV5-1 with TRBJ1-3; no firm D call. From germline, CDR1 is SGHRS and CDR2 YFSETQ. CDR3 length: 14 amino acids. The ends were cut back, 3 bases at V and 3 bases at J, with 10 bases in the middle. The DNA for the CDR3 is TGCGCCAGCAGCTCCGCAGGAGGTGGAAACACCATATATTTT. Protein product: CASSSAGGGNTIYF. The full variable domain, in which reference TRBV5-1 and TRBJ1-3 provide the parts outside the CDR3, is KAGVTQTPRYLIKTRGQQVTLSCSPISGHRSVSWYQQTPGQGLQFLFEYFSETQRNKGNFPGRFSGRQFSNSRSEMNVSTLELGDSALYLCASSSAGGGNTIYFGEGSWLTVV.

V usage is TRBV7-9 and J usage is TRBJ2-3, with 7 bases identical to TRBD1. The CDR3 spans 15 residues. With V trimmed by 5 bases and J by 6 bases, 11 bases remained unmatched. The germline gives CDR1 SEHNR, CDR2 FQNEAQ (reference sequence). The chain's CDR3 is CASSIRTGSHDTQYF. In nucleotides, the CDR3 is TGTGCCAGCAGCATCCGGACAGGTTCCCATGATACGCAGTATTTT.

V gene TRBV10-1 combines with J gene TRBJ2-5, with a possible D match to TRBD2 (6 bases). Per germline, CDR1 WNHNN and CDR2 SYGVQD (reference sequence). This CDR3 is 11 amino acids long. The V gene lost 5 bases and the J gene lost 5 bases, with 6 bases spanning the gap. CDR3 region: CASSSGETQYF. CDR3 in DNA: TGCGCCAGCAGTAGCGGGGAGACCCAGTACTTC.

The chain couples TRBV10-3 to TRBJ1-1; D gene ambiguous. This CDR3 comprises 14 residues. Trimming cost V 3 bases and J 1 base, with 9 bases left between them. CDR1 is ENHRY, CDR2 SYGVKD, per germline. For the CDR3, the DNA is TGTGCCATCAGTGACTACGGCGGGAACACTGAAGCTTTCTTT. Encoded protein: CAISDYGGNTEAFF.

This chain uses TRBV7-6 with TRBJ2-1, with D possibly being TRBD2 (6 bases). In germline, CDR1 is SGHVS, CDR2 FNYEAQ. With 1 base removed from V and 6 bases from J, the gap between germline ends came to 13 bases. The CDR3 covers 15 residues. CDR3: CASSLGAAGLNEQFF. The CDR3 DNA sequence: TGTGCCAGCAGCTTAGGCGCGGCGGGGCTCAATGAGCAGTTCTTC.

The rearrangement joins TRBV2 to TRBJ2-5; tentatively, D is TRBD2 (7 bases). V was clipped by 7 bases and J by 4 bases, with 22 bases between them. The CDR3 sequence is 16 residues long. CDR1 SNHLY and CDR2 FYNNEI come from the germline V gene. The CDR3 spells CASMSEAGAGGETQYF. The CDR3 DNA follows: TGTGCCAGCATGTCAGAGGCGGGGGCCGGCGGAGAGACCCAGTACTTC.

The gene calls are TRBV13 and TRBJ1-4; D may be TRBD1 (6 bases). The V and J ends lost 2 bases and 6 bases respectively, with 10 bases between them. Germline-derived CDR1 and CDR2 are PRHDT and FYEKMQ (reference sequence). The CDR3 totals 14 residues. CDR3 sequence: CASSLRAGDEKLFF. CDR3 DNA: TGTGCCAGCAGCTTAAGGGCAGGGGATGAAAAACTGTTTTTT. The full variable domain, completed using reference TRBV13 and TRBJ1-4, is AAGVIQSPRHLIKEKRETATLKCYPIPRHDTVYWYQQGPGQDPQFLISFYEKMQSDKGSIPDRFSAQQFSDYHSELNMSSLELGDSALYFCASSLRAGDEKLFFGSGTQLSVL.

J is TRBJ2-2 and V is TRBV5-5; D perhaps matches TRBD1 (5 bases). Trimming removed 0 bases from V and 3 bases from J, with 9 bases in between. The germline gives CDR1 SGHKS, CDR2 YYEKEE (reference sequence). The CDR3 covers 15 residues. The DNA of the CDR3 is TGTGCCAGCAGCTTGGAACCAGGGCACACCGGGGAGCTGTTTTTT. Translated, it gives CASSLEPGHTGELFF.

This clone was observed a handful of times. The V gene is TRBV27, the J gene TRBJ2-7; 7 positions match TRBD2. The CDR3 totals 15 residues. CDR1 is MNHEY, CDR2 SMNVEV, per germline (reference sequence). Germline trimming cut 6 bases from V and 6 bases from J; bases unmatched to any gene: 14. In DNA form, the CDR3 reads TGTGCCAGCAGCTCTCGCTCGACTAGCCCAGCCGAGCAGTACTTC. This codes for CASSSRSTSPAEQYF.

This clone was seen only once. J is TRBJ1-4 and V is TRBV30; 7 nucleotides line up with TRBD1. The germline V gene has CDR1 GTSNPN and CDR2 SVGIG (reference sequence). V dropped 4 bases and J dropped 6; count of bases not matched to a gene: 11. This CDR3 contains 15 residues. The DNA of the CDR3 is TGTGCCTGGACAAGGGGGCGGCTTACGGATGAAAAACTGTTTTTT. Translating gives CAWTRGRLTDEKLFF.

The CDR3 nucleotides read TGCGCCAGCAGACAGAATCCCTCTGGGGCCAACGTCCTGACTTTC. This gives the protein CASRQNPSGANVLTF. The chain links TRBV5-1 to TRBJ2-6; D is uncertain. This CDR3 spans 15 amino acids. Trimming took 5 bases from V and 0 from J, leaving 9 bases between them. Germline lookup yields CDR1 SGHRS and CDR2 YFSETQ.

The chain combines TRBV4-1 with TRBJ2-2; 9 bases line up with TRBD2. V shed 3 bases, J shed 4 bases, and the junction held 6 bases outside the gene matches. Germline CDR1 and CDR2: MGHRA and YSYEKL. The CDR3 consists of 16 residues. CDR3 in amino acids: CASSHLAGQSTGELFF. The CDR3 DNA is TGCGCCAGCAGCCACCTAGCGGGACAAAGCACCGGGGAGCTGTTTTTT.

There are a few counts of this clone. The chain joins TRBV6-6 to TRBJ2-7; 11 bases are shared with TRBD1. The junction had 6 bases not matched to a gene; V was cut back by 7 bases and J by 4 bases. Germline CDR1 reads MNHNY; CDR2 reads SVGAGI (reference sequence). The CDR3 is 14 residues long. CDR3 nucleotide sequence: TGTGCCAGCACCGGACAGGGGGCCACATACGAGCAGTACTTC. Its translation is CASTGQGATYEQYF.

The V call is TRBV19, the J call TRBJ2-3; a possible D gene is TRBD1 (5 bases). Trimming removed 3 bases at V and 2 bases at J, with 12 bases between. From germline, CDR1 is LNHDA and CDR2 SQIVND (reference sequence). This CDR3 spans 15 amino acids. The CDR3 loop is CASSIKTDTTDTQYF. CDR3 nucleotides: TGTGCCAGTAGTATCAAGACAGACACCACAGATACGCAGTATTTT.

The chain carries TRBV4-2 and TRBJ1-1; D gene ambiguous. CDR1 and CDR2 (germline): LGHNA, YNFKEQ. Trimming pared 1 base from V and 10 bases from J, leaving 10 bases between. The CDR3 covers 12 residues. As DNA, the CDR3 is TGTGCCAGCAGCCAAGTTGGTCGGGGAGCTTTCTTT. Translated, it gives CASSQVGRGAFF.

This chain connects TRBV28 to TRBJ2-7; TRBD1 matches 7 bases. After removal of 6 bases from V and 5 bases from J, the junction contained 7 bases not matched to a gene. CDR1 and CDR2 (germline): MDHEN, SYDVKM. CDR3 length equals 13 residues. As DNA, the CDR3 is TGTGCCAGCAGGCAGACAGGGTACCACGAGCAGTACTTC. It specifies CASRQTGYHEQYF. Looking up the rest from reference TRBV28 and TRBJ2-7 gives the full variable domain: DVKVTQSSRYLVKRTGEKVFLECVQDMDHENMFWYRQDPGLGLRLIYFSYDVKMKEKGDIPEGYSVSREKKERFSLILESASTNQTSMYLCASRQTGYHEQYFGPGTRLTVT.

The chain couples TRBV3-1 (or the pseudogene TRBV3-2) to TRBJ1-1; a weak D match, TRBD1 (6 bases). V was trimmed by 4 bases and J by 3 bases, leaving 12 bases between them. The length of the CDR3 is 14 residues. CDR1 and CDR2 from the germline V gene are LGHDT and YNNKEL (reference sequence). In nucleotides, the CDR3 is TGTGCCAGCAGCCTAGGGGGGGGGTACACTGAAGCTTTCTTT. Its protein is CASSLGGGYTEAFF.